This TCR beta chain originates from a study of T cells in localized non-small cell lung cancer. This clone has just a few counts. Its antigen is as yet unknown. The ends were cut back, 3 bases at V and 5 bases at J, with 23 bases in the middle. CDR1 and CDR2 from the germline V gene are GTSNPN and SVGIG (reference sequence). The CDR3 length is 18 residues. The assay was immunoSEQ multiplex PCR, and TCRdb's table has in-frame clones only and misses some. Among 11,000 or so clones, around 30% were seen once, and the ten largest hold around 5.2%. General study results and limits: The study linked higher blood T cell density to longer overall survival. Tumor trailed uninvolved adjacent lung in T cell clonality, which peaked there. Adjacent lung held a median approximately 50 of the top 100 tumor clones.

The material sequenced was lung tumor tissue, taken before any cancer treatment. The genes are TRBV30 and TRBJ1-6; perhaps TRBD1 as D (5 bases). The receptor's source is a man aged 40-75 years with stage I lung adenocarcinoma. CDR3: CAWSTFLGQVGNNSPLHF. CDR3 nucleotide sequence: TGTGCCTGGAGCACATTCTTGGGGCAGGTGGGGAATAATTCACCCCTCCACTTT. Full variable domain (outside the CDR3, taken from reference TRBV30 and TRBJ1-6): SQTIHQWPATLVQPVGSPLSLECTVEGTSNPNLYWYRQAAGRGLQLLFYSVGIGQISSEVPQNLSASRPQDRQFILSSKKLLLSDSGFYLCAWSTFLGQVGNNSPLHFGNGTRLTVT.